A selection of T cell receptor beta chains follows, all from one sample in a study of metastatic and nonmetastatic thyroid tumors. TCRdb ran MiXCR on the PCR reads. Of about 15,000 clones listed, over 25% are singletons. The source material was tumor tissue. The receptors were sampled from a male donor with papillary thyroid cancer or a benign thyroid nodule (not recorded which). Some clones in this sample may be carry-over from other donors' samples. CDR3s include the opening cysteine and the closing phenylalanine or tryptophan. The order of the fields is clone size, V gene, J gene, D gene, CDR3 DNA, CDR3 protein. The D gene is left open where the match is weak. Only some rows state a clone size, as once, few, many or a class for expanded clones.

clone_size: NA
v_call: TRBV6-1
j_call: TRBJ1-3
d_call: TRBD1
cdr3_nt: TGTGCCAGCCCGGACGTGGACAGGTCAAACACCATATATTTT
cdr3_aa: CASPDVDRSNTIYF

clone_size: medium-sized
v_call: TRBV6-4
j_call: TRBJ2-3
d_call: TRBD1
cdr3_nt: TGTGCCAGCAGTGACGGACAGGGGGCAGATACGCAGTATTTT
cdr3_aa: CASSDGQGADTQYF

clone_size: NA
v_call: TRBV18
j_call: TRBJ2-7
d_call: NA
cdr3_nt: TGTGCCAGCTCACCCAGCCGGGACACTTCCTACGAGCAGTACTTC
cdr3_aa: CASSPSRDTSYEQYF

clone_size: NA
v_call: TRBV6-1
j_call: TRBJ1-2
d_call: TRBD1
cdr3_nt: TGTGCCAGCAGTGAGGGTTGGGGTTCTACAGGGGTAGGCTACACCTTC
cdr3_aa: CASSEGWGSTGVGYTF

clone_size: NA
v_call: TRBV12-3/TRBV12-4
j_call: TRBJ2-3
d_call: NA
cdr3_nt: TGTGCCAGCAGTTTATCAGCGCCAACCCCAAGGACGCAGTATTTT
cdr3_aa: CASSLSAPTPRTQYF

clone_size: once
v_call: TRBV11-2
j_call: TRBJ2-3
d_call: NA
cdr3_nt: TGTGCCAGCAGCTTCCGCCGGACTATCGGTGTTAGCACAGATACGCAGTATTTT
cdr3_aa: CASSFRRTIGVSTDTQYF

clone_size: NA
v_call: TRBV3-1
j_call: TRBJ2-5
d_call: NA
cdr3_nt: TGTGACAGCAGCCAAGATCTAGAGACCCAGTACTTC
cdr3_aa: CDSSQDLETQYF

clone_size: few
v_call: TRBV19
j_call: TRBJ1-2
d_call: NA
cdr3_nt: TGTGCCAGTAGTATTCTGCCGGCATACTATGGCTACACCTTC
cdr3_aa: CASSILPAYYGYTF

clone_size: many
v_call: TRBV28
j_call: TRBJ2-7
d_call: NA
cdr3_nt: TGTGCCAGCAGTGATGGCAGGGTATTGGACGAGCAGTACTTC
cdr3_aa: CASSDGRVLDEQYF

clone_size: many
v_call: TRBV11-3
j_call: TRBJ2-5
d_call: TRBD1
cdr3_nt: TGTGCCAGCAGCCTAGAAGGGGGCCGAGAGACCCAGTACTTC
cdr3_aa: CASSLEGGRETQYF

clone_size: few
v_call: TRBV12-3/TRBV12-4
j_call: TRBJ2-7
d_call: TRBD1
cdr3_nt: TGTGCCAGCAGTTTATTCGACAGGGCCCAAGAGCAGTACTTC
cdr3_aa: CASSLFDRAQEQYF

clone_size: NA
v_call: TRBV5-1
j_call: TRBJ2-2
d_call: TRBD2
cdr3_nt: TGCGCCAGCAGCTCTAGCGGGAGCCATAACACCGGGGAGCTGTTTTTT
cdr3_aa: CASSSSGSHNTGELFF

clone_size: few
v_call: TRBV7-9
j_call: TRBJ2-3
d_call: NA
cdr3_nt: TGTGCCAGCAGCTTTGGACCAGATACGCAGTATTTT
cdr3_aa: CASSFGPDTQYF

clone_size: many
v_call: TRBV6-1
j_call: TRBJ1-2
d_call: NA
cdr3_nt: TGTGCCAGCAACTCTGGCTATGGCTACACCTTC
cdr3_aa: CASNSGYGYTF

clone_size: NA
v_call: TRBV13
j_call: TRBJ2-7
d_call: NA
cdr3_nt: TGTGCCAGCAGCTTCTCTCGAGGCCGGAGTGAGCAGTACTTC
cdr3_aa: CASSFSRGRSEQYF

clone_size: medium-sized
v_call: TRBV4-1
j_call: TRBJ2-5
d_call: TRBD2
cdr3_nt: TGCGCCAGCAGCCAAATAGCGGGGCAAGAGACCCAGTACTTC
cdr3_aa: CASSQIAGQETQYF

clone_size: medium-sized
v_call: TRBV12-3/TRBV12-4
j_call: TRBJ2-1
d_call: TRBD2
cdr3_nt: TGTGCCAGCAACTTCCGGGGCGGGAGGCATGAGCAGTTCTTC
cdr3_aa: CASNFRGGRHEQFF

clone_size: once
v_call: TRBV3-1
j_call: TRBJ1-5
d_call: NA
cdr3_nt: TGTGCCAGCAGACAAGAGACAGTGCCCCAGCATTTT
cdr3_aa: CASRQETVPQHF

clone_size: NA
v_call: TRBV5-1
j_call: TRBJ2-2
d_call: TRBD2
cdr3_nt: TGCGCCAGCAGCGGAGGACTAGCTGTTACCGGGGAGCTGTTTTTT
cdr3_aa: CASSGGLAVTGELFF

clone_size: many
v_call: TRBV18
j_call: TRBJ2-7
d_call: TRBD2
cdr3_nt: TGTGCCAGCTCACTCATCGGGGGGTCGGGACTAGCGGGACCTACCTACGAGCAGAACTTC
cdr3_aa: CASSLIGGSGLAGPTYEQNF

clone_size: NA
v_call: TRBV20-1
j_call: TRBJ1-2
d_call: NA
cdr3_nt: TGCAGTGCTCCCACAGGCTCGACTAACTATGGCTACACCTTC
cdr3_aa: CSAPTGSTNYGYTF

clone_size: NA
v_call: TRBV27
j_call: TRBJ1-1
d_call: TRBD1
cdr3_nt: TGTGCCAGCAGGGCAACAGGGGCCATACGAGAAGCTTACTTT
cdr3_aa: CASRATGAIREAYF